These 5 T cell receptor beta chains were sequenced from one sample in a study of T cell responses to AZD1222 COVID-19 vaccine. The data were produced by immunoSEQ multiplex PCR, yet TCRdb's version contains in-frame clones alone and is incomplete. Found here are approximately 270,000 clones, roughly 93% of them singletons; the top ten hold less than 0.65%. The sequencing here drew on peripheral blood, taken 28 days after the second AZD1222 dose. The receptor source for this set is an adult who received the AZD1222 COVID-19 vaccine.

The chain recombines TRBV28 with TRBJ1-3, with 10 bases matching TRBD1. J gave up 2 bases and V 2 bases, and 3 bases lay outside the gene matches. The germline V gene has CDR1 MDHEN and CDR2 SYDVKM. There are 16 residues in the CDR3. The CDR3 nucleotides read TGTGCCAGCAGTTTAGGGGACAGGGGTACTGGAAACACCATATATTTT. Translating it yields CASSLGDRGTGNTIYF. Looking up the rest from reference TRBV28 and TRBJ1-3 gives the full variable domain: DVKVTQSSRYLVKRTGEKVFLECVQDMDHENMFWYRQDPGLGLRLIYFSYDVKMKEKGDIPEGYSVSREKKERFSLILESASTNQTSMYLCASSLGDRGTGNTIYFGEGSWLTVV.

The rearrangement joins TRBV2 to TRBJ1-3; D is possibly TRBD1 (5 bases). This CDR3 is 15 amino acids long. The germline V gene has CDR1 SNHLY and CDR2 FYNNEI. The ends were cut back, 8 bases at V and 4 bases at J, with 18 bases in the middle. The CDR3: CASSLAAGLGNTIYF. The CDR3 DNA reads TGTGCCAGCTCCCTGGCGGCAGGGCTGGGAAACACCATATATTTT.

The J gene is TRBJ2-3, the V gene TRBV9; D may be TRBD1 or TRBD2 (6 bases each). CDR1 and CDR2 (germline): SGDLS, YYNGEE. CDR3 length: 15 amino acids. V was trimmed by 4 bases and J by 2 bases, leaving 14 bases between them. The CDR3 reads CASSFGGLHTDTQYF. In DNA, the CDR3 is TGTGCCAGCAGCTTTGGGGGGCTTCACACAGATACGCAGTATTTT.

In its sample, this clone was seen once. The chain uses TRBV2 and TRBJ1-2, with D unclear. The CDR3 is made up of 13 amino acids. The V end was cut by 3 bases, the J end by 4 bases, with 9 bases between. Germline V gene data show CDR1 as SNHLY and CDR2 as FYNNEI. In DNA, the CDR3 is TGTGCCAGCAGTGAGGGGAGCGCCTATGGCTACACCTTC. Translated, it gives CASSEGSAYGYTF.

V is TRBV2 and J is TRBJ1-2; maybe TRBD1 (5 bases). The CDR3 is 15 residues long. V lost 8 bases to trimming and J lost 8 bases, with 24 bases between them. Germline V gives CDR1 SNHLY, CDR2 FYNNEI. The CDR3 reads CASYSGDGGGKGYTF. CDR3 coding DNA: TGTGCCAGCTATTCCGGGGACGGTGGCGGGAAAGGCTACACCTTC.